This T cell receptor (beta chain) originates from a study of graft-versus-host responses after intestinal transplantation. Study at large: Tacrolimus and steroids were given for two to three years to all recipients after anti-thymocyte globulin induction.

Plating of around 200,000 CFSE-labeled responder cells was done together with around 200,000 irradiated, violet-dye-labeled stimulator cells. Cell sorting after the reaction yielded proliferating CFSE-low CD3+CD4+ and CD3+CD8+ responders. Libraries were prepared by immunoSEQ multiplex PCR; TCRdb keeps only in-frame clonotypes and omits some of them. The table includes over 7,500 clones, roughly a third detected once. CDR3 length: 15 residues. V was cut by 1 base and J by 2 bases, with 8 bases left in between. CDR1 and CDR2 from the germline V gene are SEHNR and FQNEAQ (reference sequence). The sequenced sample was alloreactive CD8+ T cells from a mixed lymphocyte reaction culture, obtained before transplantation. Subset described: CFSE-low proliferating T cells sorted from roughly 6-day pre-transplant mixed lymphocyte reaction (GvH or HvG direction). The receptor's source is a human patient who was an organ donor for intestinal transplantation. V is TRBV7-9 and J is TRBJ2-2; no definite D call. The CDR3 nucleotides are TGTGCCAGCAGCTTAGTAGGAGACAACACCGGGGAGCTGTTTTTT. This encodes CASSLVGDNTGELFF.